The next 5 T cell receptor beta chains were all read from a single sample in a study of T cells after somatic rescue of genetic block. Repertoires were generated with immunoSEQ multiplex PCR, while TCRdb's copy carries only in-frame clones and drops some. In the table there are under 150,000 clones, about 90% of which are singletons. Source material: peripheral blood mononuclear cells (PBMCs). These receptor sequences come from a woman between 18 and 29 years old.

The chain recombines TRBV5-4 with TRBJ2-2, with 7 positions matching TRBD1. Germline trimming cut 4 bases from V and 7 bases from J; bases unmatched to any gene: 10. This CDR3 is built from 15 residues. Germline CDR1 SGHNT, CDR2 YYREEE (reference sequence). The CDR3 is CASSPQGRGNGELFF. The CDR3 nucleotides are TGTGCCAGCAGCCCACAGGGGCGTGGAAACGGGGAGCTGTTTTTT. Together with reference TRBV5-4 and TRBJ2-2, the CDR3 gives the full variable domain: ETGVTQSPTHLIKTRGQQVTLRCSSQSGHNTVSWYQQALGQGPQFIFQYYREEENGRGNFPPRFSGLQFPNYSSELNVNALELDDSALYLCASSPQGRGNGELFFGEGSRLTVL.

V gene TRBV7-9 combines with J gene TRBJ1-5; D is ambiguous. The CDR3 has 12 residues. Per the germline V gene, CDR1 is SEHNR and CDR2 is FQNEAQ (reference sequence). V lost 5 bases and J 3 bases, leaving 5 bases between the germline ends. The CDR3 loop reads CASSPPNQPQHF. DNA for the CDR3: TGTGCCAGCAGCCCCCCCAATCAGCCCCAGCATTTT.

This chain joins TRBV14 and TRBJ1-2; a weak D match, TRBD1 (6 bases). Germline V lookup: CDR1 SGHDN, CDR2 FVKESK. CDR3 length: 16 residues. DNA of the CDR3: TGTGATTACAGGGATAATAGTAGGTTCGCTAACTATGGCTACACCTTC. It translates to CDYRDNSRFANYGYTF.

Only one count was recorded for this clone. The chain joins TRBV5-1 to TRBJ2-5; the D gene is possibly TRBD2 (6 bases). Trimming stripped 4 bases from V and 4 bases from J, with 11 bases between. The CDR3 totals 13 residues. Germline CDR1 is SGHRS and CDR2 is YFSETQ. CDR3 region: CASSRGLRETQYF. CDR3 sequence (DNA): TGCGCCAGCAGCAGGGGACTCCGAGAGACCCAGTACTTC.

The rearrangement joins TRBV23-1 to TRBJ1-5, with 8 positions matching TRBD1. TRBV23-1 qualifies as an ORF whose function is uncertain. The trim removed 6 bases at V and 3 bases at J, leaving 7 bases unmatched. The CDR3 runs 15 residues. CDR3 sequence: CASRSGQGVNQPQHF. CDR3 nucleotides: TGCGCCAGCAGATCTGGACAGGGTGTCAATCAGCCCCAGCATTTT.